This note documents a single T cell receptor beta chain sequence. Antigen specificity is unknown. Profiled with immunoSEQ multiplex PCR; TCRdb holds only in-frame clones, not every one. Of 120,000 to 150,000 clones in the sample, around 86% are singletons; the top ten hold more than 4.5%. The sample comes from a study of Ad26.COV2.S vaccination and SARS-CoV-2 variants. Germline-derived CDR1 and CDR2 are SNHLY and FYNNEI. The V end lost 3 bases, the J end lost 4 bases, and 7 bases lay between the germline ends. This CDR3 has 13 residues. Broader study findings: Vaccine and placebo recipients had comparable breadth of non-spike TCRs.

The sample here was peripheral blood, taken after recovery from COVID-19. The J gene is TRBJ2-1, the V gene TRBV2; D gene unclear. The clonotype comes from a human donor who had recovered from COVID-19. CDR3 amino acids: CASSDSGYNEQFF. CDR3 coding DNA: TGTGCCAGCAGTGATTCCGGTTACAATGAGCAGTTCTTC. The whole variable domain, filled in from reference TRBV2 and TRBJ2-1, reads EPEVTQTPSHQVTQMGQEVILRCVPISNHLYFYWYRQILGQKVEFLVSFYNNEISEKSEIFDDQFSVERPDGSNFTLKIRSTKLEDSAMYFCASSDSGYNEQFFGPGTRLTVL.